This T cell receptor beta chain was retrieved from a study of control samples from healthy donors and cancer patients. Profiled with immunoSEQ multiplex PCR; TCRdb holds only in-frame clones, not every one. The data contain 110,000 or so clones, 80% to 90% of them singletons. Germline CDR1 is SQVTM and CDR2 is ANQGSEA. V lost 6 bases and J 7 bases, leaving 24 bases between the germline ends. The CDR3 is made up of 15 amino acids. The clonotype comes from a man aged 45-65 years in good health. The sequenced sample consisted of blood. V gene TRBV29-1 combines with J gene TRBJ1-2; D gene ambiguous. CDR3 region: CSVQAEDGGFPGYTF. CDR3 in DNA: TGCAGCGTCCAGGCGGAGGACGGAGGCTTTCCTGGCTACACCTTC.